This T cell receptor beta chain was observed in a study of cytomegalovirus exposure and HLA in healthy donors. The wider study: The 100 million to 140 million unique TCR beta sequences, from around 200 million T cells, were found by an earlier analysis.

13 Jbeta primers and 60 Vbeta primers were used for the PCR. Measured with immunoSEQ multiplex PCR; TCRdb has only the in-frame clones, and not every one. In the table there are about 79,000 clones, 70% to 80% of which are singletons. Study-wide points: Most subjects' HLA-A and HLA-B alleles were reportedly predicted from TCR beta sequences. Being indistinguishable, some V segments were excluded, TRBV6-2 and TRBV6-3 among them.

A remark on this clone: The antigen remains undetermined.

The germline CDR1 and CDR2 sequences are ENHRY and SYGVKD. The trim removed 10 bases at V and 5 bases at J, leaving 1 base unmatched. The CDR3 runs to 13 residues. The TCR was taken from a man in his forties or fifties in good health and CMV-seropositive. This chain joins TRBV10-3 and TRBJ2-1, with TRBD2 matching 14 bases. The sequenced sample was PBMCs. CDR3 loop: CATGLAGDNEQFF. The CDR3 DNA follows: TGTGCCACGGGACTAGCGGGAGACAATGAGCAGTTCTTC.